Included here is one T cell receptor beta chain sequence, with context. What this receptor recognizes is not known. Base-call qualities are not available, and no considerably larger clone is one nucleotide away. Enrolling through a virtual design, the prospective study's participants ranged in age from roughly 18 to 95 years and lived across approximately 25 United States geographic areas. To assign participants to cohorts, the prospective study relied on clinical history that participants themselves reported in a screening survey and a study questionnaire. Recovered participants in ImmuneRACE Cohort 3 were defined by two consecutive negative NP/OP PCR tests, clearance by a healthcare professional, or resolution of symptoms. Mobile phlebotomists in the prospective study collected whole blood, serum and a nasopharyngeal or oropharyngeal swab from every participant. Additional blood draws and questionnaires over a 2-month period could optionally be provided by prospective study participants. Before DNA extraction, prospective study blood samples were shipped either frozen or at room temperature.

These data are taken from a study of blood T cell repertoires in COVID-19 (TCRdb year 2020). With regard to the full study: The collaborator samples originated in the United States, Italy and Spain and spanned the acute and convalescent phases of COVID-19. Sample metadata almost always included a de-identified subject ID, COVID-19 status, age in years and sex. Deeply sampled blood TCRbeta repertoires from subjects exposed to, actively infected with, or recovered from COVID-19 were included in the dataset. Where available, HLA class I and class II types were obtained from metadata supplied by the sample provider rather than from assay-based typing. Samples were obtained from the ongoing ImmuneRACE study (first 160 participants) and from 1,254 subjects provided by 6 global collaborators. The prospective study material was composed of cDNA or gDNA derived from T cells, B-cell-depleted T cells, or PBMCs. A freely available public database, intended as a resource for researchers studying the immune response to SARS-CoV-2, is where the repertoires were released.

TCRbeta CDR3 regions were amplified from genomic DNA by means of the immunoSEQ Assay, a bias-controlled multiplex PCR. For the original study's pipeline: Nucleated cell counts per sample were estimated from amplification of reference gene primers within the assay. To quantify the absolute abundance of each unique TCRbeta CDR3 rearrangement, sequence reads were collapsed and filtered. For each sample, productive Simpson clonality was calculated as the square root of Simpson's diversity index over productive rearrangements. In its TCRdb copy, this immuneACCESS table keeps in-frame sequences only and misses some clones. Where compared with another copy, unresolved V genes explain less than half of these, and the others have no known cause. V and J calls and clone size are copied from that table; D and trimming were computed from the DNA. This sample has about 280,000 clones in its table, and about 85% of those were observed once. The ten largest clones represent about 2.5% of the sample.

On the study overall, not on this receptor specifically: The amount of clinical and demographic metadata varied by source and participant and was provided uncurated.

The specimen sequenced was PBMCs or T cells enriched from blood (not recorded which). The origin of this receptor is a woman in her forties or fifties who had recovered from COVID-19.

The CDR3 sequence is CATFRGNTEAFF. The base sequence is TGTGCCACCTTTAGGGGGAACACTGAAGCTTTCTTT. Recombination joined TRBV6-5 with TRBJ1-1; the D gene is perhaps TRBD1, on 5 matching bases. For CDR1 and CDR2, the germline V gene lists MNHEY and SVGAGI. The germline ends are 10 bases apart after V is trimmed by 10 bases and J by 1 base. Including the terminal cysteine and phenylalanine, the CDR3 comprises 12 residues. Kept here is only the CDR3 DNA, which spans 36 bases and is read in frame from base 1.